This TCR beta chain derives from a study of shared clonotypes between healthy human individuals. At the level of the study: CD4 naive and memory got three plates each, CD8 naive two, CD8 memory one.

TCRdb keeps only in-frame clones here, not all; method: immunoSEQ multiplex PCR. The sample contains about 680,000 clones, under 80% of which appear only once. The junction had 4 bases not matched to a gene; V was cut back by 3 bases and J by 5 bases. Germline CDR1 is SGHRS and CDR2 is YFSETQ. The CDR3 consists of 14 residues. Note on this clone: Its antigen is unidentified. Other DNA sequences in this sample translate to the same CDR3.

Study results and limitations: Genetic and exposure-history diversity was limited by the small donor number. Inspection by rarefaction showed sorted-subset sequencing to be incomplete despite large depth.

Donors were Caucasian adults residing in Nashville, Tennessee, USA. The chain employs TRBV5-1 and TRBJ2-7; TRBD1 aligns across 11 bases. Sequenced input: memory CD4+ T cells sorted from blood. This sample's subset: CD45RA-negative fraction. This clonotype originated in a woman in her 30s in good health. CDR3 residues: CASSWGTGGNEQYF. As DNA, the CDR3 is TGCGCCAGCAGCTGGGGGACAGGGGGAAACGAGCAGTACTTC.